What follows are 23 T cell receptor beta chains derived from one specimen sequenced in a study of CD4 T cells in relation to SARS-CoV-2 and coronaviruses. CD4+ T cells from unexposed donors were obtained before the COVID-19 pandemic (2011-2018). The protocol was immunoSEQ multiplex PCR, while the TCRdb copy is restricted to in-frame clones and leaves out a portion. The sample shows under 65,000 clones, more than 80% of them seen only once. The sample was memory CD4+ T cells from PBMCs. The receptor set was obtained from a human donor in good health.

The V gene is TRBV29-1, the J gene TRBJ2-1, with 12 positions matching TRBD2. The CDR3 totals 16 residues. CDR1 and CDR2 (germline): SQVTM, ANQGSEA. J gave up 2 bases and V 6 bases, and 8 bases lay outside the gene matches. The CDR3 DNA follows: TGCAGCGTGTCGGGACTAGCGGGTGGAACCTACAATGAGCAGTTCTTC. Translation: CSVSGLAGGTYNEQFF.

The chain is built from TRBV6-5 and TRBJ2-7, with 10 bases matching TRBD2. Looked up from germline, CDR1 is MNHEY and CDR2 is SVGAGI. There are 16 residues in the CDR3. The ends lost 0 bases at V and 5 bases at J; junction bases unmatched: 7. Here the CDR3 DNA reads TGTGCCAGCAGTTACTCGTCTAGCGGGAGTAGCCACGAGCAGTACTTC. This gives the protein CASSYSSSGSSHEQYF.

J is TRBJ2-7 and V is TRBV5-6; TRBD2 is a possible D gene (5 bases). The V gene lost 4 bases and the J gene lost 3 bases, with 8 bases spanning the gap. The CDR3 has 12 amino acids. Germline loops: CDR1 SGHDT, CDR2 YYEEEE. CDR3 amino acids: CASSLRGYEQYF. CDR3 bases: TGTGCCAGCAGCCTCCGGGGCTACGAGCAGTACTTC.

CDR3 residues: CASSLGLALNTGELFF. CDR3 in DNA: TGTGCCAGCAGCTTGGGACTAGCGCTGAACACCGGGGAGCTGTTTTTT. The chain uses TRBV7-8 and TRBJ2-2; 10 nucleotides line up with TRBD2. The CDR3 extends over 16 amino acids. Trimming removed 3 bases from V and 1 base from J; junction bases left unmatched: 2. From germline, CDR1 is SGHVS and CDR2 FQNEAQ.

This clone was counted once. The chain joins TRBV5-1 to TRBJ2-2; D is ambiguous. The CDR3 sequence is 14 residues long. Germline V gene lookup returns CDR1 SGHRS and CDR2 YFSETQ. V was trimmed by 2 bases and J by 0 bases, leaving 5 bases between them. This CDR3 is CASSLPTNTGELFF. The CDR3, as DNA: TGCGCCAGCAGCTTACCTACGAACACCGGGGAGCTGTTTTTT.

This sequence joins TRBV7-3 and TRBJ2-1, with 10 bases matching TRBD2. Germline V gene data show CDR1 as SGHTA and CDR2 as FQGTGA. V trimming: 5 bases; J trimming: 4 bases; junction bases outside the gene matches: 8. This CDR3 is built from 16 residues. The CDR3 DNA sequence: TGTGCCAGCAGCAACTTACTAGCGGGAAGATACAATGAGCAGTTCTTC. Translating it yields CASSNLLAGRYNEQFF. Full variable domain (outside the CDR3, taken from reference TRBV7-3 and TRBJ2-1): GAGVSQTPSNKVTEKGKYVELRCDPISGHTALYWYRQSLGQGPEFLIYFQGTGAADDSGLPNDRFFAVRPEGSVSTLKIQRTERGDSAVYLCASSNLLAGRYNEQFFGPGTRLTVL.

The V and J genes are TRBV7-7 and TRBJ2-5, with D maybe TRBD1 (6 bases). Germline assignment: CDR1 SSHAT and CDR2 FNYEAQ (reference sequence). The CDR3 covers 13 residues. V was pared by 5 bases and J by 3 bases, with 10 bases between. The CDR3 DNA reads as TGTGCCAGCAGCAGGACAGCCGAAGAGACCCAGTACTTC. Protein sequence: CASSRTAEETQYF.

The J gene is TRBJ2-3, the V gene TRBV6-2 or TRBV6-3; possibly TRBD2 for D (7 bases). Between the trimmed V and J ends, which lost 5 bases and 8 bases, there was a span of 26 bases. Looked up from germline, CDR1 is MNHEY and CDR2 is SVGEGT. This CDR3 region has 17 residues. The CDR3 is CASSPQSRGSGGGTQYF. CDR3 DNA sequence: TGTGCCAGCAGTCCACAGTCGCGCGGTTCGGGGGGCGGTACGCAGTATTTT.

The chain joins TRBV7-9 to TRBJ1-4; no clear D gene. Germline-derived CDR1 and CDR2 are SEHNR and FQNEAQ (reference sequence). The CDR3 runs to 15 residues. Trimming removed 3 bases from V and 1 base from J, with 9 bases in between. The CDR3 coding sequence is TGTGCCAGCAGCTTCCAGGCGGGAACTAATGAAAAACTGTTTTTT. Residues: CASSFQAGTNEKLFF.

The gene calls are TRBV27 and TRBJ1-5; TRBD1 matches at 8 bases. CDR1 and CDR2 from the germline V gene are MNHEY and SMNVEV (reference sequence). After removal of 4 bases from V and 5 bases from J, the junction contained 10 bases not matched to a gene. The CDR3 spans 16 residues. CDR3: CASSSSQGAEDQPQHF. The CDR3 DNA reads TGTGCCAGCAGTTCATCTCAGGGGGCCGAGGATCAGCCCCAGCATTTT.

This clone occurred a few times. This sequence joins TRBV24-1 and TRBJ2-2; the D gene is possibly TRBD1 (6 bases). Germline values: CDR1 KGHDR, CDR2 SFDVKD. The CDR3 has 15 residues. V was cut by 2 bases and J by 6 bases, with 12 bases left in between. This chain's CDR3 is CATSDSRNRAGELFF. CDR3 in DNA: TGTGCCACCAGTGATTCCCGAAACAGGGCCGGGGAGCTGTTTTTT.

The chain recombines TRBV3-1 (or the pseudogene TRBV3-2) with TRBJ1-1; D gene ambiguous. The CDR3 spans 13 residues. Germline V gene data show CDR1 as LGHDT and CDR2 as YNNKEL (reference sequence). Deletions cut 0 bases from V and 4 bases from J, with 6 bases between. CDR3 bases: TGTGCCAGCAGCCAAGATCGGGGCACTGAAGCTTTCTTT. Translating gives CASSQDRGTEAFF.

The chain employs TRBV24-1 and TRBJ2-5; TRBD2 agrees at 7 bases. V dropped 9 bases and J dropped 4; count of bases not matched to a gene: 10. The CDR3 length is 14 residues. Germline V gives CDR1 KGHDR, CDR2 SFDVKD. The CDR3 here is CATGGGYGAETQYF. The CDR3 nucleotides read TGTGCCACCGGGGGGGGGTATGGGGCAGAGACCCAGTACTTC.

The chain links TRBV2 to TRBJ2-3; 10 nucleotides match TRBD2. V shed 4 bases, J shed 2 bases, and the junction held 3 bases outside the gene matches. Germline values: CDR1 SNHLY, CDR2 FYNNEI. This CDR3 contains 15 residues. Written as DNA, the CDR3 is TGTGCCAGCAGTGGGACTAGCGGCCCCACAGATACGCAGTATTTT. It is translated as CASSGTSGPTDTQYF. Full variable domain (remainder filled in from reference TRBV2 and TRBJ2-3): EPEVTQTPSHQVTQMGQEVILRCVPISNHLYFYWYRQILGQKVEFLVSFYNNEISEKSEIFDDQFSVERPDGSNFTLKIRSTKLEDSAMYFCASSGTSGPTDTQYFGPGTRLTVL.

This clone showed up just once. The rearrangement links TRBV9 to TRBJ2-7, with 7 bases matching TRBD1. This CDR3 contains 14 residues. The germline V gene has CDR1 SGDLS and CDR2 YYNGEE. The ends lost 4 bases at V and 4 bases at J; junction bases unmatched: 8. CDR3 in DNA: TGTGCCAGCAGCTCCCAGCTACAGGGGTACGAGCAGTACTTC. This encodes CASSSQLQGYEQYF.

This rearrangement joins TRBV28 to TRBJ1-2; maybe TRBD1 (5 bases). V lost 6 bases to trimming and J lost 8 bases, with 7 bases between them. The CDR3 contains 10 residues. Germline V gene data show CDR1 as MDHEN and CDR2 as SYDVKM. The CDR3 region has the DNA TGTGCCAGCAGCCGGGACGGCTACACCTTC. This sequence encodes CASSRDGYTF.

The rearrangement links TRBV6-5 to TRBJ1-5; D is possibly TRBD1 (5 bases). The CDR3 consists of 13 residues. The V end lost 8 bases, the J end lost 4 bases, and 12 bases lay between the germline ends. The V gene's germline CDR1 is MNHEY and CDR2 SVGAGI. In DNA, the CDR3 is TGTGCCAGCCAGGGAGGGACTAATCAGCCCCAGCATTTT. It codes for CASQGGTNQPQHF.

The rearrangement links TRBV7-9 to TRBJ2-2; 16 bases align to TRBD2. Germline V gene data show CDR1 as SEHNR and CDR2 as FQNEAQ (reference sequence). This CDR3 comprises 17 residues. V was pared by 4 bases and J by 9 bases, with 8 bases of the junction left unmatched. The CDR3 DNA sequence: TGTGCCAGCAGCTCAGGGACTAGCGGGAGGGCCCTCCGGGAGCTGTTTTTT. Protein sequence: CASSSGTSGRALRELFF.

This chain links TRBV14 with TRBJ2-3, with TRBD1 as a possible D gene (6 bases). This CDR3 is 15 amino acids long. Looked up from germline, CDR1 is SGHDN and CDR2 is FVKESK. Deletions cut 1 base from V and 1 base from J, with 9 bases between. CDR3 residues: CASSQARGRTDTQYF. Here the CDR3 DNA reads TGTGCCAGCAGCCAAGCCAGGGGACGCACAGATACGCAGTATTTT.

In its sample, this clone was seen a few times. The chain carries TRBV5-1 and TRBJ1-4; 7 bases fit TRBD1. The CDR3 loop spans 16 amino acids. V lost 4 bases and J lost 4; bases outside the gene matches: 10. CDR1 and CDR2 from the germline V gene are SGHRS and YFSETQ. The CDR3 DNA reads TGCGCCAGCAGCCTGGGAGTCGGGACAGTTAATGAAAAACTGTTTTTT. It yields the protein CASSLGVGTVNEKLFF.

The rearrangement uses TRBV28 and TRBJ2-7, with D unresolved. Between the trimmed V and J ends, which lost 3 bases and 6 bases, there was a span of 12 bases. In germline, CDR1 is MDHEN, CDR2 SYDVKM. This CDR3 region has 13 residues. The CDR3 loop is CASSLRTPPEQYF. In nucleotides, the CDR3 is TGTGCCAGCAGTTTGAGGACCCCTCCCGAGCAGTACTTC.

The chain joins TRBV19 to TRBJ2-1; possibly TRBD2 for D (6 bases). Germline assignment: CDR1 LNHDA and CDR2 SQIVND (reference sequence). The CDR3 loop spans 14 amino acids. V lost 6 bases to trimming and J lost 9 bases, with 18 bases between them. CDR3 sequence: CASSSLRLGAEQFF. Written as DNA, the CDR3 is TGTGCCAGTAGCTCTCTCCGACTAGGGGCTGAGCAGTTCTTC.

The chain combines TRBV7-6 with TRBJ1-2; 7 nucleotides agree with TRBD1. This CDR3 region has 14 residues. J lost 4 bases, V lost 5 bases, and 7 bases had no gene match. Germline V gene sequence: CDR1 SGHVS, CDR2 FNYEAQ. CDR3 sequence (DNA): TGTGCCAGCAGCCCCTCGACAGGGTCCTATGGCTACACCTTC. Protein sequence: CASSPSTGSYGYTF. Complete variable domain (other parts from reference TRBV7-6 and TRBJ1-2): GAGVSQSPRYKVTKRGQDVALRCDPISGHVSLYWYRQALGQGPEFLTYFNYEAQQDKSGLPNDRFSAERPEGSISTLTIQRTEQRDSAMYRCASSPSTGSYGYTFGSGTRLTVV.